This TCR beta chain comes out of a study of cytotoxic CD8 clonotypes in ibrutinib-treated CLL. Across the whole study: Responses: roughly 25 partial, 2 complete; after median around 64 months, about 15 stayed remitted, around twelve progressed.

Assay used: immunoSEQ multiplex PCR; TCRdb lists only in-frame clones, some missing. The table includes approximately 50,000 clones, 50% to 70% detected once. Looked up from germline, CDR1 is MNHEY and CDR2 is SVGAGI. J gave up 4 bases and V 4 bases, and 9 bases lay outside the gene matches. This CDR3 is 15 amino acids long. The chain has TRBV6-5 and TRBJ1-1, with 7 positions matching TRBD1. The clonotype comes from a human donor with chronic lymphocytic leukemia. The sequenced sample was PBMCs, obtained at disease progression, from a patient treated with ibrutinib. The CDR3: CASSFTNRGSTEAFF. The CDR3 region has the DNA TGTGCCAGCAGTTTTACAAACAGGGGTTCCACTGAAGCTTTCTTT.